This entry lists 17 T cell receptor beta chains sequenced from one sample in a study of T cell responses to AZD1222 COVID-19 vaccine. TCRdb's table, derived via immunoSEQ multiplex PCR, lists solely in-frame clones and lacks some. The data contain over 100,000 clones, 85% to 95% of them singletons. This material consisted of peripheral blood, taken on day 0 of AZD1222 vaccination. These receptors were obtained from an adult in good health.

The chain couples TRBV13 to TRBJ2-1; D perhaps matches TRBD1 (6 bases). This CDR3 is built from 12 residues. The germline gives CDR1 PRHDT, CDR2 FYEKMQ (reference sequence). V lost 5 bases and J lost 5, with 7 bases in between. CDR3 residues: CASSRTDNEQFF. The CDR3, as DNA: TGTGCCAGCAGCCGGACAGACAATGAGCAGTTCTTC.

The rearrangement uses TRBV9 and TRBJ2-2; 9 bases agree with TRBD2. Germline CDR1 SGDLS, CDR2 YYNGEE. The V and J ends lost 0 bases and 4 bases, in that order; junction bases with no gene match: 10. CDR3 length equals 18 residues. The CDR3 nucleotides are TGTGCCAGCAGCGTAGTCCTTAGCGGGAGCGGTGGCACCGGGGAGCTGTTTTTT. Translation: CASSVVLSGSGGTGELFF.

This sequence joins TRBV29-1 and TRBJ1-1; D is unclear. Trimming shortened V by 7 bases and J by 7 bases, and 4 bases separated the two germline ends. The CDR3 has 8 amino acids. CDR1 SQVTM and CDR2 ANQGSEA come from the germline V gene. The CDR3 reads CSADEAFF. Written as DNA, the CDR3 is TGCAGCGCCGATGAAGCTTTCTTT. Looking up the rest from reference TRBV29-1 and TRBJ1-1 gives the full variable domain: SAVISQKPSRDICQRGTSLTIQCQVDSQVTMMFWYRQQPGQSLTLIATANQGSEATYESGFVIDKFPISRPNLTFSTLTVSNMSPEDSSIYLCSADEAFFGQGTRLTVV.

The V gene is TRBV10-3, the J gene TRBJ2-3; D is perhaps TRBD1 (6 bases). The CDR3 extends over 17 amino acids. CDR1 is ENHRY, CDR2 SYGVKD, per germline. The V end was cut by 3 bases, the J end by 2 bases, with 18 bases between. The CDR3 loop is CAISDLDRLSLTDTQYF. The CDR3 DNA follows: TGTGCCATCAGTGATCTTGACAGGCTGAGTCTCACAGATACGCAGTATTTT.

The chain recombines TRBV27 with TRBJ1-4, with a tentative D call TRBD1 (5 bases). The CDR3 length is 14 residues. CDR1 is MNHEY, CDR2 SMNVEV, per germline (reference sequence). V lost 3 bases, J lost 2 bases, and 7 bases lay in between. CDR3 DNA: TGTGCCAGCAGTTTCTCAGGGACTAATGAAAAACTGTTTTTT. This gives the protein CASSFSGTNEKLFF. Looking up the rest from reference TRBV27 and TRBJ1-4 gives the full variable domain: EAQVTQNPRYLITVTGKKLTVTCSQNMNHEYMSWYRQDPGLGLRQIYYSMNVEVTDKGDVPEGYKVSRKEKRNFPLILESPSPNQTSLYFCASSFSGTNEKLFFGSGTQLSVL.

V gene TRBV4-1 combines with J gene TRBJ1-5; D unclear. Germline CDR1 reads MGHRA; CDR2 reads YSYEKL. The CDR3 is 14 residues long. V lost 4 bases, J lost 8 bases, and 15 bases lay in between. In nucleotides, the CDR3 is TGCGCCAGCAGCCCGAAAGGTGACGCGAAGCCCCAGCATTTT. Translation: CASSPKGDAKPQHF.

The chain employs TRBV30 and TRBJ2-7; 11 bases match TRBD2. The CDR3 length is 17 residues. Germline lookup yields CDR1 GTSNPN and CDR2 SVGIG (reference sequence). Trimming took 2 bases from V and 0 from J; bases not matched to a gene: 9. The CDR3 loop reads CAWSPGTSGLSSYEQYF. In DNA form, the CDR3 reads TGTGCCTGGAGTCCCGGGACTAGCGGTCTAAGCTCCTACGAGCAGTACTTC.

The chain links TRBV7-6 to TRBJ2-6; 9 nucleotides match TRBD1. This CDR3 is 18 amino acids long. Germline V gene sequence: CDR1 SGHVS, CDR2 FNYEAQ. V gave up 5 bases and J gave up 0 bases; unmatched junction bases: 8. In nucleotides, the CDR3 is TGTGCCAGCAGCCGCAGGGACAGGGTGGACTCTGGGGCCAACGTCCTGACTTTC. It yields the protein CASSRRDRVDSGANVLTF.

This clone was found a few times. The V call is TRBV2, the J call TRBJ2-7; 8 positions match TRBD2. The CDR3 runs to 14 residues. Germline CDR1 reads SNHLY; CDR2 reads FYNNEI. V gave up 7 bases and J gave up 5 bases; unmatched junction bases: 10. CDR3 nucleotides: TGTGCCAGCAAGGAACGGGGGGGCGTCCACGAGCAGTACTTC. Its protein product is CASKERGGVHEQYF. Variable domain in full (rest from reference TRBV2 and TRBJ2-7): EPEVTQTPSHQVTQMGQEVILRCVPISNHLYFYWYRQILGQKVEFLVSFYNNEISEKSEIFDDQFSVERPDGSNFTLKIRSTKLEDSAMYFCASKERGGVHEQYFGPGTRLTVT.

The chain is built from TRBV25-1 and TRBJ1-2; tentative D call: TRBD1 (6 bases). The germline gives CDR1 MGHDK, CDR2 SYGVNS. V lost 3 bases and J lost 6, with 17 bases in between. This CDR3 contains 15 residues. The DNA for the CDR3 is TGTGCCAGCAGTGAGGACGGGCAGGGGAGTGATGGCTACACCTTC. This translates into CASSEDGQGSDGYTF.

The rearrangement uses TRBV27 and TRBJ2-7; 13 bases agree with TRBD2. The CDR3 contains 14 residues. Trimming removed 3 bases from V and 6 bases from J; junction bases left unmatched: 2. From germline, CDR1 is MNHEY and CDR2 SMNVEV (reference sequence). In DNA, the CDR3 is TGTGCCAGCAGTTTCCGGACTAGCGGGGGCGAGCAGTACTTC. Protein sequence: CASSFRTSGGEQYF.

The rearrangement links TRBV6-5 to TRBJ1-2; 8 bases align to TRBD1. Trimming at V came to 6 bases and at J to 8 bases, leaving 14 bases not matched to a gene. Germline V gene lookup returns CDR1 MNHEY and CDR2 SVGAGI. The CDR3 consists of 15 residues. The CDR3 loop reads CASRALDRGPGGYTF. The CDR3 region has the DNA TGTGCCAGCAGAGCACTAGACAGGGGCCCTGGCGGCTACACCTTC.

The chain combines TRBV4-3 with TRBJ1-1; no clear D gene. Germline CDR1 and CDR2: LGHNA and YSLEER. This CDR3 is 18 amino acids long. V lost 0 bases and J lost 0, with 17 bases in between. CDR3 loop: CASSQDVRPRLVNTEAFF. The CDR3 coding sequence is TGCGCCAGCAGCCAAGATGTGAGGCCTCGACTGGTGAACACTGAAGCTTTCTTT.

This chain joins TRBV5-4 and TRBJ1-1, with unresolved D. Trimming removed 5 bases from V and 4 bases from J, with 12 bases in between. Germline V CDR1 and CDR2: SGHNT, YYREEE (reference sequence). The CDR3 length is 13 residues. The CDR3 nucleotides read TGTGCCAGCAGTGTTGGGTCGCGCACTGAAGCTTTCTTT. Its protein is CASSVGSRTEAFF.

The chain links TRBV7-9 to TRBJ2-7, with 10 bases aligning to TRBD1. V lost 3 bases, J lost 5 bases, and 10 bases stayed unmatched. Looked up from germline, CDR1 is SEHNR and CDR2 is FQNEAQ (reference sequence). This CDR3 comprises 16 residues. In nucleotides, the CDR3 is TGTGCCAGCAGCTTCTACCGGGACAGGGGAGGTCACGAGCAGTACTTC. Amino acid sequence: CASSFYRDRGGHEQYF.

The CDR3 DNA is TGTGCCACCGACAGGGAAGGCAATCAGCCCCAGCATTTT. This codes for CATDREGNQPQHF. The rearrangement joins TRBV10-3 to TRBJ1-5; 7 nucleotides agree with TRBD1. This CDR3 is built from 13 residues. The trim removed 10 bases at V and 2 bases at J, leaving 5 bases unmatched. Germline V gene sequence: CDR1 ENHRY, CDR2 SYGVKD.

The chain combines TRBV7-2 with TRBJ1-2; D is perhaps TRBD1 (6 bases). This CDR3 spans 17 amino acids. V lost 5 bases, J lost 8 bases, and 27 bases lay in between. CDR1 is SGHTA and CDR2 is FQGNSA in the germline V gene. CDR3 sequence reads: CASSLKIEQGRGWGYTF. Here the CDR3 DNA reads TGTGCCAGCAGCCTGAAAATTGAACAGGGAAGAGGGTGGGGCTACACCTTC.